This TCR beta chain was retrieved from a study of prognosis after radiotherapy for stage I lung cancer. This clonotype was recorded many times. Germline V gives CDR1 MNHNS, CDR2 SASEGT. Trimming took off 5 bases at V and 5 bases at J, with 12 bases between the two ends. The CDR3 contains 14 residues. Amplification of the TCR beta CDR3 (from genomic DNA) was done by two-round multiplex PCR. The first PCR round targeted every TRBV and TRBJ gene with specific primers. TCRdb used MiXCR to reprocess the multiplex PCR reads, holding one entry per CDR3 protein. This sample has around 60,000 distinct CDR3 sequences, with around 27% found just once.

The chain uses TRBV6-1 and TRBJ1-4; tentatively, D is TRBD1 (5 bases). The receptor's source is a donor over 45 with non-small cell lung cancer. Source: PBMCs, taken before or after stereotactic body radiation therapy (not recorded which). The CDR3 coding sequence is TGTGCCAGCAGTAGGGGACCGGGAAATGAAAAACTGTTTTTT. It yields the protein CASSRGPGNEKLFF.